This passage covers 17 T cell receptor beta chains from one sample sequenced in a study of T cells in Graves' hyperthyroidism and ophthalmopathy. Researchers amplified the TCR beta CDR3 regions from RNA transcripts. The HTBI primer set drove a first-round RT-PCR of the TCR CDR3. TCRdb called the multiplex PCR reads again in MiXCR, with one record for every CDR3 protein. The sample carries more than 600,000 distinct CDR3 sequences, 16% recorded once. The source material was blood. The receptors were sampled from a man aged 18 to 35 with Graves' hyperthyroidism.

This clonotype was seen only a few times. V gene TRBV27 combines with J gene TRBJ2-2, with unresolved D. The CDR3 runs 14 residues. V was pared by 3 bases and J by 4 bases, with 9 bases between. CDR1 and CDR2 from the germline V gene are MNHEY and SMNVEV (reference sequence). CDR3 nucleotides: TGTGCCAGCAGTTTTAAACAGAGCACCGGGGAGCTGTTTTTT. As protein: CASSFKQSTGELFF.

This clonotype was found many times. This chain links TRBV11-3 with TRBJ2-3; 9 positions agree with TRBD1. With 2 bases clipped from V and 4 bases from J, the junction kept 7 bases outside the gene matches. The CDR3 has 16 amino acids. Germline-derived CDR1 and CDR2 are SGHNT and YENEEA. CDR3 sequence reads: CASSLRRGQGSDTQYF. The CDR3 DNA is TGTGCCAGCAGCTTAAGGCGAGGACAGGGGTCAGATACGCAGTATTTT.

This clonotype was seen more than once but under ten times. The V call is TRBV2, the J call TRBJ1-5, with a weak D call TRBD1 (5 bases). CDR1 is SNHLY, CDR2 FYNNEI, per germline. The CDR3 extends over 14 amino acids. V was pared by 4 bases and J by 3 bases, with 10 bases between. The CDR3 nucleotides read TGTGCCAGCAGTGGTGACAGCAACAATCAGCCCCAGCATTTT. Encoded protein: CASSGDSNNQPQHF.

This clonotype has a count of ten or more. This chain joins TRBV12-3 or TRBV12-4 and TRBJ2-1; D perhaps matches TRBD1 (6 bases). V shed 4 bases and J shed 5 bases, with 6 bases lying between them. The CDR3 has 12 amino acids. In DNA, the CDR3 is TGTGCCAGCAGTTACAGGGACAATGAGCAGTTCTTC. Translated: CASSYRDNEQFF.

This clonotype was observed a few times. This CDR3 is CASSLAIAQAYTEAFF. The CDR3, as DNA: TGTGCCAGCAGTTTAGCGATCGCGCAGGCATACACTGAAGCTTTCTTT. The chain links TRBV12-3 or TRBV12-4 to TRBJ1-1; D gene unclear. The CDR3 spans 16 residues. V lost 0 bases to trimming and J lost 3 bases, with 14 bases between them.

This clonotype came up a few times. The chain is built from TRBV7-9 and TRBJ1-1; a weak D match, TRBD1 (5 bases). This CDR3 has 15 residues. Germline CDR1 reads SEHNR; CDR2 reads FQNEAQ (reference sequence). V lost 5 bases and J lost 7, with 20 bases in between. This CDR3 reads CASSPQGRATGEAFF. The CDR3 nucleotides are TGTGCCAGCAGCCCCCAGGGTAGGGCAACGGGTGAAGCTTTCTTT.

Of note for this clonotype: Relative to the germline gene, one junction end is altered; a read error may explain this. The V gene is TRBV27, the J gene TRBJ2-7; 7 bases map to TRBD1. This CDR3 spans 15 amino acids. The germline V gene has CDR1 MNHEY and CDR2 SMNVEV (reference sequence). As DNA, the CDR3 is TGTACCAGCAGTTTTAAAGGGGGCGCCCCCTACGAGCAGTACTTC. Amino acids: CTSSFKGGAPYEQYF.

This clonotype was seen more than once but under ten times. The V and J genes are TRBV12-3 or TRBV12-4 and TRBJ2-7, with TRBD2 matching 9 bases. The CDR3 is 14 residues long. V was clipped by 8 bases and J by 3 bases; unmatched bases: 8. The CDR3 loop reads CASRGGGTVYEQYF. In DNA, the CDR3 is TGTGCCAGCCGCGGGGGGGGAACTGTCTACGAGCAGTACTTC.

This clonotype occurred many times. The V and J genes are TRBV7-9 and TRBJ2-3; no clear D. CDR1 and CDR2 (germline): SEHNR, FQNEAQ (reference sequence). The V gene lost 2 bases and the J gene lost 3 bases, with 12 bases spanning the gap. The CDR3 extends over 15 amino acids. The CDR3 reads CASSLPTYGTDTQYF. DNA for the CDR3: TGTGCCAGCAGCTTACCGACATACGGGACAGATACGCAGTATTTT. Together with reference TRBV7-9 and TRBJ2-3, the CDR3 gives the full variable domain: DTGVSQNPRHKITKRGQNVTFRCDPISEHNRLYWYRQTLGQGPEFLTYFQNEAQLEKSRLLSDRFSAERPKGSFSTLEIQRTEQGDSAMYLCASSLPTYGTDTQYFGPGTRLTVL.

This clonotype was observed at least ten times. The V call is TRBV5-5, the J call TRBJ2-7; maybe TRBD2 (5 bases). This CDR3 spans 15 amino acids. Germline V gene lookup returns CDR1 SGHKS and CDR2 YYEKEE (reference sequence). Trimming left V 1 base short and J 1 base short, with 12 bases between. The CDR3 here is CASSLLSRGSYEQYF. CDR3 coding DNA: TGTGCCAGCAGCTTGTTGTCCAGAGGGTCCTACGAGCAGTACTTC.

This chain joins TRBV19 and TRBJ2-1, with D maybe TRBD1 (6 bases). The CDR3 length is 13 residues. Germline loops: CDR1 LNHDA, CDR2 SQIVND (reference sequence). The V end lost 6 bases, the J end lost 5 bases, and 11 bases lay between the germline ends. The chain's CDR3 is CASRIRGHNEQFF. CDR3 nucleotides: TGTGCCAGTAGGATCAGGGGTCACAATGAGCAGTTCTTC.

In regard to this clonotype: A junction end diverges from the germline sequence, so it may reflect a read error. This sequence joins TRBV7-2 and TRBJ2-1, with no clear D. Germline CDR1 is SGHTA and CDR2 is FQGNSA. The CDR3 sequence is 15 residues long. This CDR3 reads CASSLVSSAYNGQFF. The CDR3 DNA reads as TGTGCCAGCAGCTTAGTCTCTTCAGCCTACAATGGGCAGTTCTTC.

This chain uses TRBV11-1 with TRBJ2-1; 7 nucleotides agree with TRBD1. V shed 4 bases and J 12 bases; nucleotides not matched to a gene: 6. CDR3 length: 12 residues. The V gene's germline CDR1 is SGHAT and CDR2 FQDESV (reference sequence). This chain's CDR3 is CASSSDRVRQFF. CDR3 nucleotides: TGTGCCAGCAGCTCTGACAGGGTGAGGCAGTTCTTC.

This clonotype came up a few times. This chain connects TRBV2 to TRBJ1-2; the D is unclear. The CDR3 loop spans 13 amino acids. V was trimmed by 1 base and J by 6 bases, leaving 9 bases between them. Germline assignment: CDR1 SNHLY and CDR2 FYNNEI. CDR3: CASSEVQMNGYTF. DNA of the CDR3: TGTGCCAGCAGTGAAGTACAGATGAATGGCTACACCTTC.

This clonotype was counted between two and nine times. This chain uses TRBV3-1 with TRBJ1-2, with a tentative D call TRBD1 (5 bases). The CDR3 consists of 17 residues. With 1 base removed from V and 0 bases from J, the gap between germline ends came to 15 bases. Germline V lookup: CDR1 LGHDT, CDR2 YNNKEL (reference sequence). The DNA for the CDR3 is TGTGCCAGCAGCCAAGGCCTTCAGGGACTCTCTAACTATGGCTACACCTTC. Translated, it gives CASSQGLQGLSNYGYTF.

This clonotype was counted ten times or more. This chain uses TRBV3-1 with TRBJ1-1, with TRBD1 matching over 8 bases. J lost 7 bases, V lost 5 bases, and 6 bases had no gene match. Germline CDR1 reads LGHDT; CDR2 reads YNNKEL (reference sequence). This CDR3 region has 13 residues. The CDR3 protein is CASSIGQGGEAFF. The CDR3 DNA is TGTGCCAGCAGCATTGGACAGGGAGGTGAAGCTTTCTTT.

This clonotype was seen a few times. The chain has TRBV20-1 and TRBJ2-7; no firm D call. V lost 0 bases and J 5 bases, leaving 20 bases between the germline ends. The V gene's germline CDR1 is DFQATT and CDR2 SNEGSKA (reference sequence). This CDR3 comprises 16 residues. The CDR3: CSARDLMQALPHEQYF. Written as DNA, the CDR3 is TGCAGTGCTAGAGATCTCATGCAGGCTCTTCCCCACGAGCAGTACTTC.